The present entry profiles one T cell receptor beta chain with its context. Its cognate antigen is unknown. Next came a second PCR, run for about 7 to 12 cycles, which used a sample-barcoded 5' primer along with a J-beta primer mix. In TCRdb, the 5' RACE reads were re-called with MiXCR into one record per CDR3 protein. This sample has approximately 850,000 distinct CDR3 sequences, with around 42% found just once. The entry originates in a study of blood T cells in healthy people across ages. Study results and caveats: TCR beta diversity, measured per million T cells, fell in a roughly linear way with age. Using unsorted PBMCs precluded a conclusive naive versus antigen-experienced comparison.

The CDR3 loop spans 17 amino acids. CDR1 SGHAT and CDR2 FQNNGV come from the germline V gene. The junction had 5 bases not matched to a gene; V was cut back by 1 base and J by 2 bases. The gene calls are TRBV11-2 and TRBJ2-1; TRBD2 aligns across 10 bases. This clonotype was obtained from a man aged 60-69 years in good health. The sequencing input was blood. The CDR3 DNA reads as TGTGCCAGCAGCTTAGTTAGCAGCGGGGGGGCCTACAATGAGCAGTTCTTC. It codes for CASSLVSSGGAYNEQFF. Drawing the rest from reference TRBV11-2 and TRBJ2-1, the complete variable domain is EAGVAQSPRYKIIEKRQSVAFWCNPISGHATLYWYQQILGQGPKLLIQFQNNGVVDDSQLPKDRFSAERLKGVDSTLKIQPAKLEDSAVYLCASSLVSSGGAYNEQFFGPGTRLTVL.